A selection of T cell receptor beta chains follows, all from one sample in a study of T cell repertoires in cytomegalovirus infection. Via MiXCR, TCRdb re-called the reads, giving one row per CDR3 protein. There are roughly 630,000 distinct CDR3 sequences in the sample; 20% to 30% occur only once, and less than 10% lies in the top ten. The sample was CD8+ T cells from PBMCs. These receptors were collected from a human donor in good health (CMV status not recorded). Some clones in this sample may be carry-over from other donors' samples. The CDR3 runs from the conserved cysteine through the conserved F or W. A row's size may be missing; if present it is once, few, many or a size class.

v_call clone_size cdr3_aa
TRBV4-1 - CASSHQGGEQYF
TRBV7-2 many CASSLVVSGANVLTF
TRBV28 - CASRLDRDTNQPQHF
TRBV7-9 many CASSTNRGPGPNYGYTF
TRBV7-6 few CASSLVGSDNQPQHF
TRBV7-2 many CASSPWGGGQFEAFF
TRBV14 few CASSQAQRGAYNEQFF
TRBV4-1 once CASSHPGGALYTEAFF
TRBV24-1 few CATGEGDRGTDTQYF
TRBV6-1 few CASSHSPGTGNGYTF
TRBV28 - CASSSPGHYNSPLHF
TRBV2 - CASSVLSYEQYF
TRBV7-6 many CASSTKGYYEQYF
TRBV29-1 - CSVEVYLPQETQYF
TRBV2 few CASSEMTANYGYTF
TRBV6-5 few CASSVGQMNTEAFF
TRBV6-1 many CASSSSGTGGYTF
TRBV7-9 many CASSPKTGAVYVNTGELFF
TRBV7-9 - CASSPRANMFHEQYF
TRBV29-1 - CSVPTLGQGLSGYTF
TRBV12-5 - CASGSTDNTEAFF
TRBV27 many CASSFGTGATEAFF
TRBV5-6 - CASRAGRPNYTF
TRBV7-3 - CASSLIAGDDEQFF
TRBV6-6 few CASSYGLALVDEQYF
TRBV13 - CASSGRDYNEQFF
TRBV28 many CASSLVSRQETQYF
TRBV7-8 many CASSLGSPLHF
TRBV7-6 many CASSLALDVGDTQYF
TRBV12-5 many CASGLGPTGDTGELFF
TRBV5-6 few CASSTGRPRSEAFF
TRBV2 many CANGLGGYNEQFF
TRBV28 - CASSSQFSSGNQPQHF
TRBV20-1 - CSARDRSGGFTDTQYF
TRBV7-2 - CASSPLGFDEKLFF
TRBV29-1 - CSVEGPLQEIYGYTF
TRBV5-5 - CASSWTSEGAWQFF
TRBV29-1 many CSMGLANTGELFF
TRBV20-1 many CSARDRDRGNYGYTF
TRBV7-6 few CASSYIAGGRNEQFF
TRBV6-1 many CASSSGGFGGYTF
TRBV7-9 - CASRPRTENYGYTF
TRBV12-3/TRBV12-4 many CASSLVTGDGYTF
TRBV7-2 many CASSLDRGPPLAYEQYF
TRBV10-2 - CASSESSIGRPNTEAFF
TRBV5-4 few CASSLVWEAGSTDTQYF
TRBV28 - CARSLVGQLGQPQHF
TRBV12-5 many CASGLERRDYEQYF
TRBV7-2 - CANSLQGTDQETQYF
TRBV5-5 - CASSLVRGLEQYF
TRBV5-4 - CASSFGGPGYNEQFF